This note documents a single T cell receptor beta chain sequence. The data belong to a study of T cell changes during pregnancy in multiple sclerosis. Sequencing was performed with immunoSEQ multiplex PCR; in TCRdb, only in-frame clones are kept and a portion is missing. The data show 30,000 to 40,000 clones, around 92% seen once. V dropped 1 base and J dropped 4; count of bases not matched to a gene: 3. The CDR3 is 15 residues long. Germline V CDR1 and CDR2: MNHEY, SMNVEV (reference sequence). The sample consisted of CD8+ T cells from peripheral blood mononuclear cells, taken in the second trimester of pregnancy. The rearrangement links TRBV27 to TRBJ2-1; 8 nucleotides match TRBD2. The sequence was obtained from a female donor with multiple sclerosis, enrolled in a pregnancy study. The CDR3 here is CASSLLSGSYNEQFF. The DNA for the CDR3 is TGTGCCAGCAGTTTATTAAGCGGGAGTTACAATGAGCAGTTCTTC.